This T cell receptor (beta chain) comes out of a study of identical twins. The CDR3 consists of 14 residues. Trimming stripped 3 bases from V and 7 bases from J, with 16 bases between. Germline V lookup: CDR1 MRHNA, CDR2 SNTAGT. After template switching added a universal primer site, the resulting cDNA carried unique molecular identifiers. From the 5' RACE reads, TCRdb called clonotypes with MiXCR, one entry per CDR3 protein. The data contain around 1.7 million distinct CDR3 sequences, more than 30% of them seen just once; the ten biggest clones take up approximately 0.29%. This clonotype has a handful of counts.

The receptor was derived from a newborn girl in good health. The sequenced sample was cord blood. The genes are TRBV6-4 and TRBJ2-7; TRBD1 is a possible D gene (6 bases). The CDR3 DNA is TGTGCCAGCAGTGAGTCGCAGGGGAGAAATGAGCAGTACTTC. It is translated as CASSESQGRNEQYF.